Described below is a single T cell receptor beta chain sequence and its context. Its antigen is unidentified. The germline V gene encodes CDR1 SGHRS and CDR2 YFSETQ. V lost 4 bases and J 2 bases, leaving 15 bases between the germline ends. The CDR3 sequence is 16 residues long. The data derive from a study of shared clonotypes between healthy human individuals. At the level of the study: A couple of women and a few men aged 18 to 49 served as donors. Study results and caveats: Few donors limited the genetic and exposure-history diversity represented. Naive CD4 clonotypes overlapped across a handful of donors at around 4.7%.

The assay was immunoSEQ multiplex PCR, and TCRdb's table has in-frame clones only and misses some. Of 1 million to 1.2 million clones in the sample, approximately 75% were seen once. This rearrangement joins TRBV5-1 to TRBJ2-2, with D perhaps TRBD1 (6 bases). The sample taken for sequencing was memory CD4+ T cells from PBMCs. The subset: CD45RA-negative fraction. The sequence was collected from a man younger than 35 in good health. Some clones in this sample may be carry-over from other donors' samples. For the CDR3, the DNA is TGCGCCAGCAGCGTGGGGGCACAGGGCAACACCGGGGAGCTGTTTTTT. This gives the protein CASSVGAQGNTGELFF.